The rows below give T cell receptor beta chains drawn from one sample of a study of T-cell memory formation after mild COVID-19. Using its own MiXCR run on the 5' RACE reads, TCRdb lists one record per CDR3 protein. There are over 450,000 distinct CDR3 sequences in the sample; roughly 21% occur only once, and about 12% lies in the top ten. Sequenced: PBMCs or a T cell subset sorted from them (not recorded which). Receptor source: an adult woman who had mild COVID-19 (a few samples of this study predate the infection). Cell type and time point are not known. The CDR3 runs from the conserved cysteine through the conserved F or W. The order of the fields is J gene, V gene, CDR3 protein.

j_gene: TRBJ2-3
v_gene: TRBV7-2
CDR3aa: CASSSPGRAQKGTDTQYF

j_gene: TRBJ2-1
v_gene: TRBV4-3
CDR3aa: CASSQDLLVPYNEQFF

j_gene: TRBJ2-5
v_gene: TRBV25-1
CDR3aa: CASSRAGPQETQYF

j_gene: TRBJ2-2
v_gene: TRBV5-1
CDR3aa: CASGPGGTGELFF

j_gene: TRBJ1-5
v_gene: TRBV24-1
CDR3aa: CATSAQGGQPQHF

j_gene: TRBJ1-6
v_gene: TRBV10-3
CDR3aa: CAISRDSNNSPLHF

j_gene: TRBJ2-5
v_gene: TRBV27
CDR3aa: CASSLYPSGEEETQYF

j_gene: TRBJ1-5
v_gene: TRBV19
CDR3aa: CASSTDPWGGVNQPQHF

j_gene: TRBJ1-4
v_gene: TRBV7-9
CDR3aa: CASSSTETAAEKLFF

j_gene: TRBJ2-7
v_gene: TRBV7-6
CDR3aa: CASSSSGTGFPYEQYF

j_gene: TRBJ2-5
v_gene: TRBV2
CDR3aa: CASSLGLAGNQETQYF

j_gene: TRBJ2-2
v_gene: TRBV7-2
CDR3aa: CASSLGAANTGELFF

j_gene: TRBJ2-7
v_gene: TRBV5-6
CDR3aa: CASSLSGAAYEQYF

j_gene: TRBJ2-2
v_gene: TRBV7-9
CDR3aa: CASSAMAATGELFF

j_gene: TRBJ2-5
v_gene: TRBV30
CDR3aa: CASRLAGASQETQYF

j_gene: TRBJ1-1
v_gene: TRBV4-1
CDR3aa: CASSQEVLNTEAFF

j_gene: TRBJ1-6
v_gene: TRBV20-1
CDR3aa: CSARDGSPRPRNSPLHF

j_gene: TRBJ2-7
v_gene: TRBV4-2
CDR3aa: CASSQEGQGNYEQYF

j_gene: TRBJ1-6
v_gene: TRBV7-6
CDR3aa: CASSLGQAVSPLHF

j_gene: TRBJ2-7
v_gene: TRBV5-1
CDR3aa: CASSLVGTELAEQYF

j_gene: TRBJ2-5
v_gene: TRBV7-8
CDR3aa: CASSHSGREGPTETQYF

j_gene: TRBJ2-1
v_gene: TRBV7-9
CDR3aa: CASSLDRLVALRYNEQFF

j_gene: TRBJ1-1
v_gene: TRBV10-3
CDR3aa: CAIKGVEGRNTEAFF

j_gene: TRBJ1-2
v_gene: TRBV5-6
CDR3aa: CASASWGLIGGYTF